This T cell receptor beta chain was recorded in a study of cytomegalovirus exposure and HLA in healthy donors. Whole-study results and caveats: In a later analysis, V- and J-gene trimming of beta chains associated with a DCLRE1C missense variant, replicated independently.

CDR1 SGHVS and CDR2 FQNEAQ come from the germline V gene. The CDR3 is made up of 15 amino acids. The germline V and J ends were trimmed by 0 bases and 7 bases, with 12 bases remaining between them. Regarding this clone: The antigen is not known.

PCR involved 60 Vbeta and 13 Jbeta primers. Authors' methods: It was a later analysis that counted roughly 80 million unique TCR beta chains, of which around 11 million were shared. Using immunoSEQ multiplex PCR, the repertoire was profiled, and TCRdb retains in-frame clones only, with some absent. The V and J calls and clone size come from that table; D and trimming were worked out from the DNA. The repertoire has under 150,000 clones, approximately 79% of them found once; the top ten carry roughly 0.87%. V gene TRBV7-8 combines with J gene TRBJ1-4, with D maybe TRBD1 (5 bases). The source is a man younger than 35 in good health and CMV-seronegative. The sample comprised PBMCs. CDR3 protein: CASSLARQGGEKLFF. DNA of the CDR3: TGTGCCAGCAGCTTAGCTAGGCAGGGCGGTGAAAAACTGTTTTTT. Filled out from reference TRBV7-8 and TRBJ1-4, the complete variable domain reads GAGVSQSPRYKVAKRGQDVALRCDPISGHVSLFWYQQALGQGPEFLTYFQNEAQLDKSGLPSDRFFAERPEGSVSTLKIQRTQQEDSAVYLCASSLARQGGEKLFFGSGTQLSVL.